This record covers a single T cell receptor beta chain. Its antigen is undetermined. PCR was performed using 60 Vbeta and 13 Jbeta primers. Data came from immunoSEQ multiplex PCR; TCRdb stores just in-frame clones and leaves some out. Among approximately 74,000 clones listed, 70% to 85% were seen once. The data are from a study of cytomegalovirus exposure and HLA in healthy donors. V shed 2 bases and J 7 bases; nucleotides not matched to a gene: 5. This CDR3 has 14 residues. Germline loops: CDR1 SGHRS, CDR2 YFSETQ. Study observations and caveats: There were some V segments, including TRBV6-2 and TRBV6-3, excluded as indistinguishable. Researchers catalogued under 200 TCR beta chains as cytomegalovirus-associated. Later findings reportedly placed an Asian-associated ancestry cluster below the approximately 620-donor mean for N-insertions. The availability of immune exposure information extended only to CMV serostatus.

The specimen sequenced was PBMCs. This clonotype was sampled from a man in his 60s in good health and CMV-seropositive. The rearrangement uses TRBV5-1 and TRBJ2-2, with 7 bases fitting TRBD2. CDR3 bases: TGCGCCAGCAGCTTAGCGGGACGGGGCGGGGAGCTGTTTTTT. It translates to CASSLAGRGGELFF.